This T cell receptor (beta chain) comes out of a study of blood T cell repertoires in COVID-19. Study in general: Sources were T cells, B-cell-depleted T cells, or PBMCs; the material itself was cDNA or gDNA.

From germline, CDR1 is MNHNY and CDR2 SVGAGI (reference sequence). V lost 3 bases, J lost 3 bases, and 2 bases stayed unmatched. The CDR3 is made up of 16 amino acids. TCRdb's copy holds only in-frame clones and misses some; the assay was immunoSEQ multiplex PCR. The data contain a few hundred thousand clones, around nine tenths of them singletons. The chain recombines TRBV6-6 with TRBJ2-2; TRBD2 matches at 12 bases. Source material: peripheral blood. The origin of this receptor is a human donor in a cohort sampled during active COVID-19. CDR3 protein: CASSYLAGGDTGELFF. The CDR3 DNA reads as TGTGCCAGCAGTTATCTAGCGGGGGGGGACACCGGGGAGCTGTTTTTT.